The rows below give T cell receptor beta chains drawn from one sample of a study of blood T cell repertoires in COVID-19. TCRdb's table, derived via immunoSEQ multiplex PCR, lists solely in-frame clones and lacks some. The sample holds under 300,000 clones; around 84% are singletons and the top ten take 3.4%. The sample consisted of peripheral blood. The receptors originated from a woman under 30 with acute or convalescent COVID-19. The CDR3 runs from the conserved cysteine through the conserved F or W. The D gene is left open where the match is weak. A row's size may be missing; if present it is once, few, many or a size class.

j_gene | v_gene | d_gene | abundance | CDR3aa | CDR3nt
TRBJ2-5 | TRBV6-5 | NA | NA | CASTNGETQYF | TGTGCCAGCACCAACGGGGAGACCCAGTACTTC
TRBJ2-6 | TRBV6-1 | NA | once | CASSDTGSSGANVLTF | TGTGCCAGCAGTGATACAGGAAGCTCTGGGGCCAACGTCCTGACTTTC
TRBJ2-6 | TRBV11-3 | NA | NA | CASSLGGSGANVLTF | TGTGCCAGCAGCTTAGGAGGCTCTGGGGCCAACGTCCTGACTTTC
TRBJ1-5 | TRBV15 | NA | NA | CATSRLLNQPQHF | TGTGCCACCTCGAGACTGCTGAATCAGCCCCAGCATTTT
TRBJ1-2 | TRBV23-1 | TRBD1 | once | CASSPAGQGQNYGYTF | TGCGCCAGCAGCCCGGCCGGACAGGGTCAAAACTATGGCTACACCTTC
TRBJ1-3 | TRBV3-1/TRBV3-2 | TRBD1 | NA | CASSQENRGTGNTIYF | TGTGCCAGCAGCCAAGAGAACAGGGGGACGGGAAACACCATATATTTT
TRBJ1-2 | TRBV29-1 | NA | NA | CSVDDGTLLNYGYTF | TGCAGCGTTGACGATGGGACACTACTTAACTATGGCTACACCTTC
TRBJ2-1 | TRBV7-2 | NA | NA | CASSPRGGTANEQFF | TGTGCCAGCAGCCCCCGGGGGGGGACAGCCAATGAGCAGTTCTTC
TRBJ2-5 | TRBV19 | TRBD2 | NA | CASSTGLAGGQETQYF | TGTGCCAGTAGTACGGGACTAGCGGGAGGGCAAGAGACCCAGTACTTC
TRBJ1-2 | TRBV5-4 | TRBD1 | NA | CASSTQGYYGYTF | TGTGCCAGCAGCACACAGGGGTATTATGGCTACACCTTC
TRBJ1-5 | TRBV7-8 | TRBD1 | few | CASSHDRAQPQHF | TGTGCCAGCAGCCACGACAGGGCTCAGCCCCAGCATTTT
TRBJ2-3 | TRBV7-3 | NA | NA | CASSLQGPDTQYF | TGTGCCAGCAGCTTACAGGGTCCAGATACGCAGTATTTT
TRBJ2-3 | TRBV6-5 | TRBD2 | NA | CASSSERERGTDTQYF | TGTGCCAGCAGTTCCGAGCGGGAGAGGGGCACAGATACGCAGTATTTT
TRBJ1-5 | TRBV19 | TRBD1 | NA | CASRRTGVMGNQPQHF | TGTGCCAGCCGTAGGACAGGGGTGATGGGCAATCAGCCCCAGCATTTT
TRBJ1-2 | TRBV3-1/TRBV3-2 | NA | NA | CASSHRGRGFHGYTF | TGTGCCAGCAGCCACCGGGGCAGGGGATTCCATGGCTACACCTTC
TRBJ1-6 | TRBV3-1/TRBV3-2 | NA | NA | CASSQGVSRSNSPLHF | TGTGCCAGCAGCCAAGGTGTTTCTAGGTCTAATTCACCCCTCCACTTT
TRBJ2-2 | TRBV7-3 | TRBD2 | many | CASSLTSGLAAYTGELFF | TGTGCCAGCAGCTTAACGTCGGGACTAGCGGCCTACACCGGGGAGCTGTTTTTT
TRBJ2-5 | TRBV19 | NA | NA | CASSMLNSQETQYF | TGTGCCAGTAGTATGCTTAACTCCCAAGAGACCCAGTACTTC
TRBJ2-3 | TRBV27 | NA | many | CASHRGRGTDTQYF | TGTGCCAGCCATCGGGGCAGGGGAACAGATACGCAGTATTTT
TRBJ2-7 | TRBV4-3 | NA | NA | CASSQGASPYEQYF | TGCGCCAGCAGCCAAGGGGCTAGCCCTTACGAGCAGTACTTC
TRBJ2-5 | TRBV6-5 | TRBD1 | NA | CAIGQGAFETQYF | TGTGCCATCGGACAGGGGGCGTTTGAGACCCAGTACTTC
TRBJ1-5 | TRBV7-9 | NA | NA | CASSPHDSLNQPQHF | TGTGCCAGCAGCCCCCACGACAGTCTAAATCAGCCCCAGCATTTT
TRBJ1-5 | TRBV12-3/TRBV12-4 | NA | NA | CASSAQGNQPQHF | TGTGCCAGCAGCGCACAGGGAAATCAGCCCCAGCATTTT
TRBJ2-7 | TRBV7-6 | NA | NA | CASSSVGYEQYF | TGTGCCAGCAGCTCAGTCGGGTACGAGCAGTACTTC
TRBJ2-7 | TRBV19 | TRBD2 | few | CASSPIAGGAYEQYF | TGTGCCAGTAGCCCTATAGCGGGAGGGGCCTACGAGCAGTACTTC
TRBJ2-7 | TRBV9 | TRBD1 | NA | CASSVEGGPYEQYF | TGTGCCAGCAGCGTAGAAGGGGGCCCCTACGAGCAGTACTTC
TRBJ2-5 | TRBV7-6 | TRBD1 | NA | CASSSQQGYQETQYF | TGTGCCAGCAGCTCTCAACAGGGGTACCAAGAGACCCAGTACTTC
TRBJ2-7 | TRBV6-5 | TRBD1 | NA | CASSYSGDSSYEQYF | TGTGCCAGCAGTTACTCGGGGGACAGCTCCTACGAGCAGTACTTC
TRBJ2-3 | TRBV30 | TRBD2 | NA | CAWSVRVSGITDTQYF | TGTGCCTGGAGTGTACGCGTTAGCGGGATCACAGATACGCAGTATTTT
TRBJ1-2 | TRBV6-4 | NA | NA | CARPMTANYGYTF | TGTGCCAGACCTATGACAGCAAACTATGGCTACACCTTC
TRBJ1-1 | TRBV4-1 | NA | NA | CASSQEDRRSEAFF | TGCGCCAGCAGCCAAGAGGATAGGAGGTCTGAAGCTTTCTTT
TRBJ1-2 | TRBV4-3 | TRBD1 | NA | CASSQDRGLGGYTF | TGCGCCAGCAGCCAAGACAGGGGGCTGGGAGGCTACACCTTC
TRBJ1-1 | TRBV6-2/TRBV6-3 | TRBD1 | NA | CASSRTTGTGVGAFF | TGTGCCAGCAGCCGTACTACCGGGACAGGGGTGGGAGCTTTCTTT
TRBJ2-5 | TRBV7-9 | TRBD2 | few | CASSLGSGGETQYF | TGTGCCAGCAGCTTAGGGTCGGGGGGAGAGACCCAGTACTTC
TRBJ1-2 | TRBV30 | NA | NA | CAWSVLRRGYTF | TGTGCCTGGAGTGTACTTCGGCGGGGCTACACCTTC
TRBJ2-7 | TRBV30 | TRBD1 | NA | CAWSVPGQGEEQYF | TGTGCCTGGAGTGTACCGGGACAGGGGGAAGAGCAGTACTTC
TRBJ2-7 | TRBV4-1 | TRBD2 | NA | CASSQETAPSGYEQYF | TGCGCCAGCAGCCAAGAAACGGCCCCTAGCGGATACGAGCAGTACTTC
TRBJ2-1 | TRBV7-2 | TRBD1 | NA | CASSWATDRGSNEQFF | TGTGCCAGCAGCTGGGCGACGGACAGGGGGAGCAATGAGCAGTTCTTC
TRBJ2-7 | TRBV3-1/TRBV3-2 | TRBD1 | NA | CASSPWDRDDEQYF | TGTGCCAGCAGCCCTTGGGACAGGGATGACGAGCAGTACTTC
TRBJ1-3 | TRBV21-1 | NA | NA | CASSKRGSKGTVSGNTIYF | TGTGCCAGCAGCAAAAGGGGATCGAAGGGGACAGTCTCTGGAAACACCATATATTTT
TRBJ2-5 | TRBV7-2 | NA | NA | CASSLAASAGQETQYF | TGTGCCAGCAGCTTAGCGGCTAGCGCCGGTCAAGAGACCCAGTACTTC
TRBJ1-6 | TRBV9 | TRBD1 | NA | CASSVGAGGLSPLHF | TGTGCCAGCAGCGTCGGGGCAGGGGGCCTTTCACCCCTCCACTTT
TRBJ2-7 | TRBV5-1 | NA | NA | CASSPGHLGVYEQYF | TGCGCCAGCAGCCCGGGACACCTTGGGGTTTACGAGCAGTACTTC
TRBJ2-3 | TRBV27 | NA | NA | CASSQGPRGDTQYF | TGTGCCAGCAGTCAGGGCCCTAGGGGCGATACGCAGTATTTT
TRBJ2-3 | TRBV24-1 | TRBD2 | NA | CATSAKRGGTDTQYF | TGTGCCACCAGTGCGAAGCGGGGGGGAACAGATACGCAGTATTTT
TRBJ1-5 | TRBV28 | TRBD1 | few | CASRPTGVLVNQPQHF | TGTGCCAGCAGACCGACAGGGGTCTTAGTAAATCAGCCCCAGCATTTT
TRBJ2-5 | TRBV3-1/TRBV3-2 | NA | NA | CASSQGFVLGGEGETQYF | TGTGCCAGCAGCCAGGGTTTTGTATTGGGGGGAGAGGGGGAGACCCAGTACTTC
TRBJ1-4 | TRBV6-5 | TRBD1 | NA | CASSTGTGGEKLFF | TGTGCCAGCAGCACCGGGACAGGGGGTGAAAAACTGTTTTTT